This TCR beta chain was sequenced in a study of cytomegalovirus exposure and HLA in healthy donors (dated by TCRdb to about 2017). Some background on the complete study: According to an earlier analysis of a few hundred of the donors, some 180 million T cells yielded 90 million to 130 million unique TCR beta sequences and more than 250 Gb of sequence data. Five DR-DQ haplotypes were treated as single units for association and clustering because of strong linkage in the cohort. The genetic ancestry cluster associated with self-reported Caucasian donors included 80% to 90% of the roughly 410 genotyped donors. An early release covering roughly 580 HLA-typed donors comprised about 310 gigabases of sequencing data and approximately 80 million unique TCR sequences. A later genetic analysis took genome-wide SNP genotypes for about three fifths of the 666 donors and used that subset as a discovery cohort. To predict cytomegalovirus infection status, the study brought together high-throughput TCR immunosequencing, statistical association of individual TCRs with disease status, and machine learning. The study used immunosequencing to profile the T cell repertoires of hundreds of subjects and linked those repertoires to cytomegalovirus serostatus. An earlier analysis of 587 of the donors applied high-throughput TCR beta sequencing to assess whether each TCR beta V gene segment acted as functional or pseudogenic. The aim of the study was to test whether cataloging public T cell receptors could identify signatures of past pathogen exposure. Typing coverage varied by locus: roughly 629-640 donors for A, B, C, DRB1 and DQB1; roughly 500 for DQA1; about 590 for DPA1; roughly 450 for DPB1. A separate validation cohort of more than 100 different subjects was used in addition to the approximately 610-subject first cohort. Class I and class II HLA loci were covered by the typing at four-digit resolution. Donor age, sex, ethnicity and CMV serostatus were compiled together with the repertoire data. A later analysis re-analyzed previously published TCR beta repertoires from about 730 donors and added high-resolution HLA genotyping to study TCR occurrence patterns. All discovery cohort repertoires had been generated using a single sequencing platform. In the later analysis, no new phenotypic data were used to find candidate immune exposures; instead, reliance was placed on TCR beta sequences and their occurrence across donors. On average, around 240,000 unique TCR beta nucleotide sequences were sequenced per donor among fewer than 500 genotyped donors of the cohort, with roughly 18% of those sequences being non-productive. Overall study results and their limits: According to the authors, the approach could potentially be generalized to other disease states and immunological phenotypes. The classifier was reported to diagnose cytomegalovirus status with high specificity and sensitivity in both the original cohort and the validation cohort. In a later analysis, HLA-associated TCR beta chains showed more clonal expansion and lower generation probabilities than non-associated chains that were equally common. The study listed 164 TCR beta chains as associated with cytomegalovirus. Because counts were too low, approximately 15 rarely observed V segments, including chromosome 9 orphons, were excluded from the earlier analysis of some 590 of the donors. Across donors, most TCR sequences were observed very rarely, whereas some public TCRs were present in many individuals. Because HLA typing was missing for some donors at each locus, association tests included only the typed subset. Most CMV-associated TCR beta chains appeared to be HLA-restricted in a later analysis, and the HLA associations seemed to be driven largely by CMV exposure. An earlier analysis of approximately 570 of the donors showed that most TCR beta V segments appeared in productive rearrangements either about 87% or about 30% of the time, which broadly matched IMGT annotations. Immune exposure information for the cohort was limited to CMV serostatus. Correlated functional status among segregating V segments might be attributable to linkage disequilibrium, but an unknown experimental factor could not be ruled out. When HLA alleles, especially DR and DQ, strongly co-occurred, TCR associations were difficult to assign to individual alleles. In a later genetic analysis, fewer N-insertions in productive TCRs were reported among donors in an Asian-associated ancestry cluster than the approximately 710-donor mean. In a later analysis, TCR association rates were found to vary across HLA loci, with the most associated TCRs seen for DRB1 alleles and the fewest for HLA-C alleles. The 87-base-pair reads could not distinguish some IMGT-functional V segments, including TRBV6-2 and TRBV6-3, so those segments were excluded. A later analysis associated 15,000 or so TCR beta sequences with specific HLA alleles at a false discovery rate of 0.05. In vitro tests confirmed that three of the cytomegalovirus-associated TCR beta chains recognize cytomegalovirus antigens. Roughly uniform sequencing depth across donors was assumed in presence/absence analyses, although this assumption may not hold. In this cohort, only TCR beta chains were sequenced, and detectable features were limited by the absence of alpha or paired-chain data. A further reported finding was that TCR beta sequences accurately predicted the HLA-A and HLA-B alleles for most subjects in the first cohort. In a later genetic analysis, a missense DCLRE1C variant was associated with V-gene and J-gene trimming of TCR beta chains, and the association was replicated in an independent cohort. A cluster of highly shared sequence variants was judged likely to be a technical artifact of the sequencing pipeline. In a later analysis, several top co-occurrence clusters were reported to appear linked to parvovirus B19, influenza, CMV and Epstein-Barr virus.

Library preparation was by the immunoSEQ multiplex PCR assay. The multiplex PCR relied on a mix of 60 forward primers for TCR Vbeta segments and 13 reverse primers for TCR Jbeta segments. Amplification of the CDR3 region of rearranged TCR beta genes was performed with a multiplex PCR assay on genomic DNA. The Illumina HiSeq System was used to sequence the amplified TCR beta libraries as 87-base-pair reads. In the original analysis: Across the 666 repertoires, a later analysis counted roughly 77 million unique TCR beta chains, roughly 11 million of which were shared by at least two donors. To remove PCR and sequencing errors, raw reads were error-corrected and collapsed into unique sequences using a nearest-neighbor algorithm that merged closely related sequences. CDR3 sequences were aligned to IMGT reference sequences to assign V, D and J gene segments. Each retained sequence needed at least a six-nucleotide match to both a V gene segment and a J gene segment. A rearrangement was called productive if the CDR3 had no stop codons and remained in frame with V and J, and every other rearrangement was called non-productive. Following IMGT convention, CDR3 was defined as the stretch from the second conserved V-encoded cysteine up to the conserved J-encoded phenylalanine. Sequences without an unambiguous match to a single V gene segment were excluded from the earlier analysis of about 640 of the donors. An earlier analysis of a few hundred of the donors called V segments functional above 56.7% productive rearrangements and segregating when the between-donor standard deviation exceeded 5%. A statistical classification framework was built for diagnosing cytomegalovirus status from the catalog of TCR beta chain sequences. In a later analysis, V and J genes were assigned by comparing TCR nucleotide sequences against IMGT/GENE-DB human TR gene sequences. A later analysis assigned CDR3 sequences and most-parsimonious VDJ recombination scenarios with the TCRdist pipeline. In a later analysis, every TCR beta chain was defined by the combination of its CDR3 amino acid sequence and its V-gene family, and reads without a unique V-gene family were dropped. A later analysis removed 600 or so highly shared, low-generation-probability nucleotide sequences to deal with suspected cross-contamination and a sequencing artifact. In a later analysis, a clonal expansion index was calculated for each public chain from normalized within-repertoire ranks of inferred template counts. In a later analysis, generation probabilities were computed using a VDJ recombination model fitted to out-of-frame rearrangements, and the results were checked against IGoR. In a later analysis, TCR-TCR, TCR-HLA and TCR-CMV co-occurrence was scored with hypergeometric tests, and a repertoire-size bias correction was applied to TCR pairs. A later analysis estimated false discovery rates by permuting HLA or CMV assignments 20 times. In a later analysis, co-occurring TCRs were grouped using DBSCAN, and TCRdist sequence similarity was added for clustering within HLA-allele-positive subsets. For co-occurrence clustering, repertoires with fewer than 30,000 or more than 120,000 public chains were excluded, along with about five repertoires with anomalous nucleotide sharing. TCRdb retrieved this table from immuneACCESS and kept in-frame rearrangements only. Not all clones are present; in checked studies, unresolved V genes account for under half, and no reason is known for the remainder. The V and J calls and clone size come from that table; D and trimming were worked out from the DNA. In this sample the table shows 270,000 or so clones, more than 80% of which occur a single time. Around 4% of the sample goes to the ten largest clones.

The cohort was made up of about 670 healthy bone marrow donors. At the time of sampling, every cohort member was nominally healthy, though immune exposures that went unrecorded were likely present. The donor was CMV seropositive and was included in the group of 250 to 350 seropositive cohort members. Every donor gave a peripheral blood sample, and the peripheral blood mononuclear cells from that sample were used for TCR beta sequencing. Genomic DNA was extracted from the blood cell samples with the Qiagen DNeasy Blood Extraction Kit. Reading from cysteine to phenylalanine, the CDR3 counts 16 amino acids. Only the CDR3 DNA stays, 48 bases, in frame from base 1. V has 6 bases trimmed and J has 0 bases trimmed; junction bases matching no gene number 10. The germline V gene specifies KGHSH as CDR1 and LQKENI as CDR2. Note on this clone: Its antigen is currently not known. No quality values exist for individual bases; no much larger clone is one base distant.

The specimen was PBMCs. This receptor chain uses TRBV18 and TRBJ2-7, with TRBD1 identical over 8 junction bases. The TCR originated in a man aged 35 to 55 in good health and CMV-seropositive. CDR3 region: CASSKMTQGASYEQYF. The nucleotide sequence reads TGTGCCAGCTCGAAAATGACGCAGGGGGCCTCCTACGAGCAGTACTTC.